This T cell receptor beta chain was captured in a study of T cell responses to AZD1222 COVID-19 vaccine. This clone appeared a single time. Its antigen is not identified. Study-level findings and limits: Following two doses of AZD1222, Spike-specific TCR breadth and depth rose. Just six people given AZD1222 tested seropositive at baseline.

Profiled with immunoSEQ multiplex PCR; TCRdb holds only in-frame clones, not every one. The table shows about 90,000 clones, with around nine tenths occurring only once. Trimming at V came to 3 bases and at J to 4 bases, leaving 4 bases not matched to a gene. This CDR3 comprises 14 residues. Germline lookup yields CDR1 LGHNA and CDR2 YSLEER. V is TRBV4-3 and J is TRBJ1-2, with TRBD1 matching 8 bases. The sequenced sample was peripheral blood, obtained on day 0 of MenACWY control vaccination. This TCR derives from an adult in good health. CDR3: CASSHRQGTYGYTF. The CDR3 DNA reads as TGCGCCAGCAGCCACCGACAGGGGACCTATGGCTACACCTTC.